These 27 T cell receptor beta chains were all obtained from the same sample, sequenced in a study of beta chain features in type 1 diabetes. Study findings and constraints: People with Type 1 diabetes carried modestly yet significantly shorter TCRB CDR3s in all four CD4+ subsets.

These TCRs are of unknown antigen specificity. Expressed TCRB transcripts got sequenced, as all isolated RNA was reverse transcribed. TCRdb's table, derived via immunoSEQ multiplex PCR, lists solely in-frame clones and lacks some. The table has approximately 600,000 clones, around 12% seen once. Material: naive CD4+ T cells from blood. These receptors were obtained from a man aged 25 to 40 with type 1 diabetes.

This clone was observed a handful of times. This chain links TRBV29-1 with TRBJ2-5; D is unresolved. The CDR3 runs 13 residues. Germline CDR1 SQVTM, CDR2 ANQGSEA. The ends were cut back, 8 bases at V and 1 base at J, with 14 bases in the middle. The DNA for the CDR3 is TGCAGCCTCCAAGGAGCAGCCCAAGAGACCCAGTACTTC. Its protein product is CSLQGAAQETQYF.

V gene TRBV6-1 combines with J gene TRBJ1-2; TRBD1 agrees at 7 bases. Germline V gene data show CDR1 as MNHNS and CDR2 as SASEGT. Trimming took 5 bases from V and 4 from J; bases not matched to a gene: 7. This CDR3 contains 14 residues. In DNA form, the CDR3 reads TGTGCCAGCAGTCGCGACAGGGAAATCTATGGCTACACCTTC. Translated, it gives CASSRDREIYGYTF.

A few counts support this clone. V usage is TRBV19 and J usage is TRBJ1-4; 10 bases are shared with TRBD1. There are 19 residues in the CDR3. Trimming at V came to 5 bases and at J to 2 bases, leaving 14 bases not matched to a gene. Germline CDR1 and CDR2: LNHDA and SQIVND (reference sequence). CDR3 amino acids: CASSWSDRGILRTNEKLFF. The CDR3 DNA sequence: TGTGCCAGTAGTTGGTCGGACAGGGGGATATTGCGGACTAATGAAAAACTGTTTTTT.

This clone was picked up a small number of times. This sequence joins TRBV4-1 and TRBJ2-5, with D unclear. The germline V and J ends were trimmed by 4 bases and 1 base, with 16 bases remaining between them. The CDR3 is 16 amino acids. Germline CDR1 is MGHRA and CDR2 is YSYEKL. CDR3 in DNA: TGCGCCAGCAGCCCTCCTGGACGTAGGTTCCAAGAGACCCAGTACTTC. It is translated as CASSPPGRRFQETQYF.

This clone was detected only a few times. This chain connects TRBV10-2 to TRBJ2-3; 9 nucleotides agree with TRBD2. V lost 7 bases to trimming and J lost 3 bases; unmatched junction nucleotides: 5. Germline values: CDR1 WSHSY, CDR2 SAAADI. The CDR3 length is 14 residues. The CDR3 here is CASIEAGGTDTQYF. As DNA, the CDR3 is TGCGCCAGCATTGAAGCGGGGGGTACAGATACGCAGTATTTT.

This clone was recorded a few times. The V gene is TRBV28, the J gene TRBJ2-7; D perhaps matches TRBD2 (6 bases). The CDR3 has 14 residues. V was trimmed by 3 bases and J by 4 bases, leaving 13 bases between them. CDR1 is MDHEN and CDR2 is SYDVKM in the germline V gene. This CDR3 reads CASSLTGRNYEQYF. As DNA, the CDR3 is TGTGCCAGCAGTTTGACCGGGAGAAATTACGAGCAGTACTTC.

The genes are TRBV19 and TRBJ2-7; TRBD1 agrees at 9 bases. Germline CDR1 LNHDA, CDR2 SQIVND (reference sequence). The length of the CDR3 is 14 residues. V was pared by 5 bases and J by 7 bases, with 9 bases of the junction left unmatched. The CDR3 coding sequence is TGTGCCAGTAGTCCCGGGACAGGGAGTAAGGAGCAGTACTTC. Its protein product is CASSPGTGSKEQYF.

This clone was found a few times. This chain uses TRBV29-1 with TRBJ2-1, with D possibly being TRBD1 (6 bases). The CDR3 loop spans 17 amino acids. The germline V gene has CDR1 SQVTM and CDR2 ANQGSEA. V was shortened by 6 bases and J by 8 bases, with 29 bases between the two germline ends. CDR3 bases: TGCAGCGTATCAGGACAGTTCAAAACCGGGGCTCGATATGAGCAGTTCTTC. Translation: CSVSGQFKTGARYEQFF.

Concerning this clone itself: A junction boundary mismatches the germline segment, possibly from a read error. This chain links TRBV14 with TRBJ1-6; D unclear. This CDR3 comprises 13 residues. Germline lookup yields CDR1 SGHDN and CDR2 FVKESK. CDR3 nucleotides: TGTGCCAGCAGCCGAATTTATAGTTCACCCCTCCACTTT. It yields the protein CASSRIYSSPLHF.

The CDR3 DNA sequence: TGTGCCAGCAGTCGACAGTTCTCTGGAAACACCATATATTTT. Translation gives CASSRQFSGNTIYF. The V gene is TRBV6-5, the J gene TRBJ1-3, with D tentatively TRBD1 (5 bases). Trimming removed 5 bases at V and 0 bases at J, with 8 bases between. CDR1 and CDR2 (germline): MNHEY, SVGAGI. This CDR3 is built from 14 residues.

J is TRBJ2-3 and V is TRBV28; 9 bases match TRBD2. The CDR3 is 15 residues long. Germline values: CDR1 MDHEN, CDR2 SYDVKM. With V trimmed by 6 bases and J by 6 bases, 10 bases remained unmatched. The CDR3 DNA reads TGTGCCAGCAGCCCGGGCGGGGGGGGCCTTGATACGCAGTATTTT. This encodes CASSPGGGGLDTQYF. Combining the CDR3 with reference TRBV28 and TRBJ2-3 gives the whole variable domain DVKVTQSSRYLVKRTGEKVFLECVQDMDHENMFWYRQDPGLGLRLIYFSYDVKMKEKGDIPEGYSVSREKKERFSLILESASTNQTSMYLCASSPGGGGLDTQYFGPGTRLTVL.

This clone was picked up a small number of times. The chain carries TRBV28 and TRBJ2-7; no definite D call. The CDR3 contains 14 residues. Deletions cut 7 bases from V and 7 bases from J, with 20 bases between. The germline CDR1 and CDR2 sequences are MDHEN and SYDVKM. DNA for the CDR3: TGTGCCAGCATAGGCAGCCCCGGTCCTGGAGAGCAGTACTTC. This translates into CASIGSPGPGEQYF.

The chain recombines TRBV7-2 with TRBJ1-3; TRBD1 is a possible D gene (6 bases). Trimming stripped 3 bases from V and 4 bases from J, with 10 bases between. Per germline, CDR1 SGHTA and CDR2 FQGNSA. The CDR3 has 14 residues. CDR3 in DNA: TGTGCCAGCAGCTTCACAGGGCTCGGAAACACCATATATTTT. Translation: CASSFTGLGNTIYF.

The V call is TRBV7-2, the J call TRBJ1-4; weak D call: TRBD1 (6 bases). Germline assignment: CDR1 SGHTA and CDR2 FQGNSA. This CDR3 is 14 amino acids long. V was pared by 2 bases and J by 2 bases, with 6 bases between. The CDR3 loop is CASSLTGTNEKLFF. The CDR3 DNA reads TGTGCCAGCAGCTTAACAGGGACTAATGAAAAACTGTTTTTT.

The CDR3 sequence: CASSLLGGMNTEAFF. CDR3 nucleotide sequence: TGCGCCAGCAGCCTACTTGGGGGCATGAACACTGAAGCTTTCTTT. The chain joins TRBV5-1 to TRBJ1-1; maybe TRBD1 (6 bases). The germline CDR1 and CDR2 sequences are SGHRS and YFSETQ. The CDR3 spans 15 residues. The ends were cut back, 4 bases at V and 0 bases at J, with 13 bases in the middle.

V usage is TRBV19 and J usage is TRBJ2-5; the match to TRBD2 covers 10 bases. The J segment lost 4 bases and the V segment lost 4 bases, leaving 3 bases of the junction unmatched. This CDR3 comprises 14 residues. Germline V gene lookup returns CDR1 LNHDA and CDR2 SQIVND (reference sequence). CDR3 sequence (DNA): TGTGCCAGTAGTACTAGCGGGGGCCCAGAGACCCAGTACTTC. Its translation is CASSTSGGPETQYF.

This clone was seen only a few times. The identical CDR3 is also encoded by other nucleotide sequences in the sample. The CDR3: CASSLEDTQYF. As DNA, the CDR3 is TGCGCCAGCAGCTTGGAGGATACGCAGTATTTT. The chain links TRBV5-1 to TRBJ2-3; D unclear. V was clipped by 0 bases and J by 6 bases, with 2 bases between them. Germline loops: CDR1 SGHRS, CDR2 YFSETQ. There are 11 residues in the CDR3.

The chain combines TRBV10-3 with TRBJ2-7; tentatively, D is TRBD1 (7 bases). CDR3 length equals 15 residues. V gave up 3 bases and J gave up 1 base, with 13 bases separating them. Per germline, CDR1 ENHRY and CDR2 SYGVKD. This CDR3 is CAISDRQGGSYEQYF. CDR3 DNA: TGTGCCATCAGTGACCGACAGGGAGGATCCTACGAGCAGTACTTC.

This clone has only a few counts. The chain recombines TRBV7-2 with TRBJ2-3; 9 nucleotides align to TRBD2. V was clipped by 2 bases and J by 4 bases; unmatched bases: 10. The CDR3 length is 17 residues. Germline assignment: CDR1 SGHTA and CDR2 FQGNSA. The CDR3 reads CASSLSRGGAVADTQYF. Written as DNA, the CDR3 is TGTGCCAGCAGCTTAAGTCGCGGGGGGGCCGTCGCAGATACGCAGTATTTT.

Here the CDR3 reads CASTPLPGRGDYGYTF. The CDR3, as DNA: TGTGCCAGCACCCCCCTTCCAGGGAGGGGGGACTATGGCTACACCTTC. The J gene is TRBJ1-2, the V gene TRBV7-2; D may be TRBD1 (6 bases). The CDR3 is made up of 16 amino acids. Germline V gene data show CDR1 as SGHTA and CDR2 as FQGNSA. The ends were cut back, 7 bases at V and 3 bases at J, with 21 bases in the middle.

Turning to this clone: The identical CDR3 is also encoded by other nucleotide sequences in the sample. The CDR3 spells CASSLGQAPDTQYF. CDR3 DNA: TGCGCCAGCAGCTTGGGCCAAGCCCCAGATACGCAGTATTTT. The chain couples TRBV5-1 to TRBJ2-3; D unresolved. This CDR3 contains 14 residues. Germline CDR1 is SGHRS and CDR2 is YFSETQ. The germline V and J ends were trimmed by 0 bases and 4 bases, with 9 bases remaining between them.

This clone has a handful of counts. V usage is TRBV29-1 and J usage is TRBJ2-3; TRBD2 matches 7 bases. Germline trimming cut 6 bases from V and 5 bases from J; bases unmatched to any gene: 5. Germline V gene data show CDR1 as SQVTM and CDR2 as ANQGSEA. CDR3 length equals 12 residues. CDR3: CSVRGGGDTQYF. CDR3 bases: TGCAGCGTGCGGGGCGGGGGAGATACGCAGTATTTT.

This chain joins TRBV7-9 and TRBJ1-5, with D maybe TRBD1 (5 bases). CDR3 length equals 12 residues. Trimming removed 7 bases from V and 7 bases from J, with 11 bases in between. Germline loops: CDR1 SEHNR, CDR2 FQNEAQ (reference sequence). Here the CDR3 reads CASNSGDQPQHF. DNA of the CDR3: TGTGCCAGCAACTCGGGGGACCAGCCCCAGCATTTT.

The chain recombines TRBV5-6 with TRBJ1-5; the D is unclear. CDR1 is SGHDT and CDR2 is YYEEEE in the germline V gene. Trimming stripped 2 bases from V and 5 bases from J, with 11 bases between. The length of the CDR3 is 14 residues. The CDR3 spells CASSLHTADQPQHF. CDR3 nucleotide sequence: TGTGCCAGCAGCTTACACACCGCTGATCAGCCCCAGCATTTT.

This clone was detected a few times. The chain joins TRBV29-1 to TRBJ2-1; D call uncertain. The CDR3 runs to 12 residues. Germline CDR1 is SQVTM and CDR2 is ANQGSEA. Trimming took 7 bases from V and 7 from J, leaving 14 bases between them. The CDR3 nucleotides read TGCAGCGGCCGAGCGATGGGGAATGAGCAGTTCTTC. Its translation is CSGRAMGNEQFF.

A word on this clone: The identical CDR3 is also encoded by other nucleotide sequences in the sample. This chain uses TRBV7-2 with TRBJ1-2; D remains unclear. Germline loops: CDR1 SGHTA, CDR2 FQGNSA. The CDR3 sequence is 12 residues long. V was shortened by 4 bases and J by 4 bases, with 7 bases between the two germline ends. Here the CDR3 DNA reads TGTGCCAGCAGCTCGGGAGCCTATGGCTACACCTTC. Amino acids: CASSSGAYGYTF.

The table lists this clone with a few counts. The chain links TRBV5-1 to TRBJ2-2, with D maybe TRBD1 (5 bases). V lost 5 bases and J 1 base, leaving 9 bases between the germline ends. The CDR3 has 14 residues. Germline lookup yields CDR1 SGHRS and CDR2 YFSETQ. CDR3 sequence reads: CASRPQGNTGELFF. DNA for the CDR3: TGCGCCAGCAGGCCCCAGGGGAACACCGGGGAGCTGTTTTTT.